In this sample, the clone carrying this TCR beta chain turned up many times. Antigen unknown. The V gene's germline CDR1 is MNHEY and CDR2 SMNVEV (reference sequence). CDR3 length: 15 residues. The V segment lost 6 bases and the J segment 2 bases; nucleotides outside the gene matches: 10. The data originate from a study of T cells after yellow fever vaccination. TCRdb re-called the 5' RACE reads through MiXCR, storing one row per CDR3 protein. The table lists some 69,000 distinct CDR3 sequences, 5.5% to 7.5% of them singletons. Study-level results: In post-booster samples, most primary-vaccination clones reappeared (approximately 96% CD4, 70% to 90% CD8).

The chain links TRBV27 to TRBJ2-7; 7 nucleotides line up with TRBD2. The sequence came from a man between 18 and 35 years old who received the YFV17D yellow fever vaccine. Sequenced here: CD4+ T cells sorted from PBMCs, sampled around 15 days after the first yellow fever vaccination. The CDR3: CASRPRLAVAYEQYF. DNA for the CDR3: TGTGCCAGCAGACCCCGACTAGCCGTGGCCTACGAGCAGTACTTC.